Sequencing of this TCR beta chain was carried out in a study of T-cell reconstitution after alpha-beta-depleted transplantation in children. Construction of the TCRbeta library involved unique molecular identifiers. TCRdb re-analysed the PCR reads in MiXCR, keeping a single row per CDR3 protein. The profile shows approximately 800,000 distinct CDR3 sequences, roughly 16% of them singletons. Trimming left V 6 bases short and J 3 bases short, with 15 bases between. The CDR3 has 13 amino acids. In germline, CDR1 is SQVTM, CDR2 ANQGSEA. This clonotype was obtained from a male patient under 18 who had a stem cell transplant for acute lymphoblastic leukemia, so the T cells may come from the graft donor. The chain recombines TRBV29-1 with TRBJ2-7; possibly TRBD2 for D (6 bases). Sequenced material: PBMCs, mostly from graft donor cells, taken 360 days after TCRalphabeta/CD19-depleted stem cell transplant. CDR3 sequence reads: CSVGGSGYYEQYF. As DNA, the CDR3 is TGCAGCGTCGGAGGTAGCGGTTACTACGAGCAGTACTTC.